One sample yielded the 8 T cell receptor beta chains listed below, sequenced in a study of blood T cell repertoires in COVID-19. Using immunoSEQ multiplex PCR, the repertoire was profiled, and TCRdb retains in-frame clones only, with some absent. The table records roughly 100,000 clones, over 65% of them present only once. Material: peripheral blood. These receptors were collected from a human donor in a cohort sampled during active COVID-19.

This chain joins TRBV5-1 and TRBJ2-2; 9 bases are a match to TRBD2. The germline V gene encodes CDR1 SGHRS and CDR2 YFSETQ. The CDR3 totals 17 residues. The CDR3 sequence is CPPTWASRGGNTGELFF. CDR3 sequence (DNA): TGCCCCCCCACCTGGGCCTCGCGGGGGGGCAACACCGGGGAGCTGTTTTTT.

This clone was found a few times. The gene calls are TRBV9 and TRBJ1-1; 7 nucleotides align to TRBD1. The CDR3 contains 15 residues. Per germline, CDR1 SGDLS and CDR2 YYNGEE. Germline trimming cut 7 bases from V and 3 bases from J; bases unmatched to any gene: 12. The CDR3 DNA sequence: TGTGCCAGCGGAGGGGGCCTCGGTTGGTACACTGAAGCTTTCTTT. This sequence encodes CASGGGLGWYTEAFF.

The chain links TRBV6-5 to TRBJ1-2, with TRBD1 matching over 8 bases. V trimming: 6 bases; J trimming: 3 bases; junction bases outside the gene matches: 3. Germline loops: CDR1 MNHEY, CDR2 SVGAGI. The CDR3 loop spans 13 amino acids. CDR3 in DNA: TGTGCCAGCAGAACGGACAGGGACTATGGCTACACCTTC. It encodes CASRTDRDYGYTF.

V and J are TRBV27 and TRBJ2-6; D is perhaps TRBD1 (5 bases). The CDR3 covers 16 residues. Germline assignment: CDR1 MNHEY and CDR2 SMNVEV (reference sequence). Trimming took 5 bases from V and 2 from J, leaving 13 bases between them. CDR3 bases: TGTGCCAGCAGTCTATTTCAGGGCGCTGGGGCCAACGTCCTGACTTTC. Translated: CASSLFQGAGANVLTF.

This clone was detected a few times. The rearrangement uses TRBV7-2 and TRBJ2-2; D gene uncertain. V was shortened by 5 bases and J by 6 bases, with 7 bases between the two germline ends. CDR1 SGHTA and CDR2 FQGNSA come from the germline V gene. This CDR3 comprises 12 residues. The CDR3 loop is CASSTKSGELFF. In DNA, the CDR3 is TGTGCCAGCAGCACTAAATCCGGGGAGCTGTTTTTT.

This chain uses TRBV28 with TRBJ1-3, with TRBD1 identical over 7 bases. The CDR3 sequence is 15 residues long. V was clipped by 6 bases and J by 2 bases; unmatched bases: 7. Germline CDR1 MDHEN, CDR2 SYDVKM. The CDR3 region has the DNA TGTGCCAGCAGGCAGGGGGAGACGGCTGGAAACACCATATATTTT. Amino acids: CASRQGETAGNTIYF.

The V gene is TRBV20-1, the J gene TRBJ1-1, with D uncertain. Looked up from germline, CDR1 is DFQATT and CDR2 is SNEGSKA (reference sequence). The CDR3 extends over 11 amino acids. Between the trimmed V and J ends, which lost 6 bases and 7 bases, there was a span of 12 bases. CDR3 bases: TGCAGTGCCCGCTCTCCAGGTGAAGCTTTCTTT. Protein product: CSARSPGEAFF.

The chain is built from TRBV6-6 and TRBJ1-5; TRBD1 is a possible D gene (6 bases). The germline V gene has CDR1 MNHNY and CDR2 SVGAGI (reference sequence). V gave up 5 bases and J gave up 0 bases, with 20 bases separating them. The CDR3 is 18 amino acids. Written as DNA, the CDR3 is TGTGCCAGCAGTCGGGGGCAGGGAGGTGTATCTAGCAATCAGCCCCAGCATTTT. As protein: CASSRGQGGVSSNQPQHF.